Each of the 16 T cell receptor beta chains below was sequenced from the same sample in a study of shared clonotypes between healthy human individuals. Naive CD8 cells lacked CD45RO, underwent positive selection for CCR7 and left out terminally differentiated effector memory CD45RA+ cells. Libraries were prepared by immunoSEQ multiplex PCR; TCRdb keeps only in-frame clonotypes and omits some of them. The sample shows almost 700,000 clones, under 95% of them seen only once. The sample was naive CD8+ T cells sorted from blood. The receptors here all came from a man aged 30 to 45 in good health.

This clone was observed a single time. The rearrangement links TRBV7-8 to TRBJ1-5; tentative D call: TRBD1 (5 bases). Trimming pared 7 bases from V and 4 bases from J, leaving 14 bases between. The CDR3 extends over 14 amino acids. The V gene's germline CDR1 is SGHVS and CDR2 FQNEAQ. The CDR3 is CASTLGVENQPQHF. The CDR3 DNA reads TGTGCCAGCACCCTAGGGGTAGAAAATCAGCCCCAGCATTTT.

V and J are TRBV2 and TRBJ2-1; D gene ambiguous. The CDR3 runs 12 residues. Germline CDR1 reads SNHLY; CDR2 reads FYNNEI. V was shortened by 2 bases and J by 5 bases, with 4 bases between the two germline ends. As DNA, the CDR3 is TGTGCCAGCAGTGAATCACACAATGAGCAGTTCTTC. It codes for CASSESHNEQFF. The full variable domain, completed using reference TRBV2 and TRBJ2-1, is EPEVTQTPSHQVTQMGQEVILRCVPISNHLYFYWYRQILGQKVEFLVSFYNNEISEKSEIFDDQFSVERPDGSNFTLKIRSTKLEDSAMYFCASSESHNEQFFGPGTRLTVL.

The chain joins TRBV5-1 to TRBJ1-1; D remains unclear. The length of the CDR3 is 14 residues. Trimming removed 2 bases at V and 0 bases at J, with 8 bases between. Per the germline V gene, CDR1 is SGHRS and CDR2 is YFSETQ. For the CDR3, the DNA is TGCGCCAGCAGCTTAGCGGTAATGAACACTGAAGCTTTCTTT. Its protein product is CASSLAVMNTEAFF.

V is TRBV29-1 and J is TRBJ2-2; 8 bases map to TRBD1. There are 14 residues in the CDR3. Unmatched junction bases numbered 7, after V lost 7 bases and J lost 3 bases. CDR1 SQVTM and CDR2 ANQGSEA come from the germline V gene. CDR3 coding DNA: TGCAGCGCCCCGGGACAGGAGTACACCGGGGAGCTGTTTTTT. Encoded protein: CSAPGQEYTGELFF.

V gene TRBV5-1 combines with J gene TRBJ1-1; D is uncertain. The germline CDR1 and CDR2 sequences are SGHRS and YFSETQ. With 0 bases removed from V and 0 bases from J, the gap between germline ends came to 9 bases. This CDR3 region has 15 residues. The CDR3, as DNA: TGCGCCAGCAGCTTGGCCGCGGGAATGAACACTGAAGCTTTCTTT. It codes for CASSLAAGMNTEAFF.

This chain uses TRBV28 with TRBJ1-1; 8 nucleotides line up with TRBD1. After removal of 6 bases from V and 14 bases from J, the junction contained 20 bases not matched to a gene. The CDR3 has 15 amino acids. Germline lookup yields CDR1 MDHEN and CDR2 SYDVKM. The DNA for the CDR3 is TGTGCCAGCAGACCCACCCGCAGGGGGCGGGTGGGATCCTTCTTT. This sequence encodes CASRPTRRGRVGSFF.

V usage is TRBV4-1 and J usage is TRBJ2-7; 7 bases align to TRBD1. V was clipped by 5 bases and J by 0 bases; unmatched bases: 7. Looked up from germline, CDR1 is MGHRA and CDR2 is YSYEKL. The CDR3 is made up of 15 amino acids. The CDR3 coding sequence is TGCGCCAGCAGCACTGGGGACAGCCGCTCCTACGAGCAGTACTTC. This codes for CASSTGDSRSYEQYF.

The DNA of the CDR3 is TGTGCCAGCAGTTACTTCGCGGGAGGTAACGGGGAGCTGTTTTTT. This sequence encodes CASSYFAGGNGELFF. The J gene is TRBJ2-2, the V gene TRBV6-5; 8 bases fit TRBD2. Trimming cost V 1 base and J 7 bases; bases outside gene matches: 5. CDR1 is MNHEY and CDR2 is SVGAGI in the germline V gene. The CDR3 has 15 residues.

Comment on this clone: The same CDR3 arises from other DNA sequences in this sample as well. The V call is TRBV4-1, the J call TRBJ2-3; unclear D gene. CDR1 is MGHRA and CDR2 is YSYEKL in the germline V gene. The CDR3 has 14 amino acids. Deletions cut 1 base from V and 2 bases from J, with 7 bases between. CDR3 in amino acids: CASSQVGSTDTQYF. The CDR3 DNA follows: TGCGCCAGCAGCCAAGTAGGCTCCACAGATACGCAGTATTTT.

This clone was recorded only once. This rearrangement joins TRBV19 to TRBJ2-7; 10 nucleotides align to TRBD1. This CDR3 is built from 17 residues. The trim removed 3 bases at V and 0 bases at J, leaving 8 bases unmatched. Germline lookup yields CDR1 LNHDA and CDR2 SQIVND (reference sequence). The CDR3, as DNA: TGTGCCAGTAGTATGAAGGGGGGACAGGGGTCCTCCTACGAGCAGTACTTC. It codes for CASSMKGGQGSSYEQYF.

The chain has TRBV5-1 and TRBJ2-7; no definite D call. CDR1 is SGHRS, CDR2 YFSETQ, per germline. The CDR3 has 15 amino acids. The ends were cut back, 0 bases at V and 3 bases at J, with 13 bases in the middle. CDR3 sequence: CASSLGARSLYEQYF. The CDR3 bases are TGCGCCAGCAGCTTGGGTGCCAGGAGCCTCTACGAGCAGTACTTC. The entire variable domain, with the rest obtained from reference TRBV5-1 and TRBJ2-7, is as follows: KAGVTQTPRYLIKTRGQQVTLSCSPISGHRSVSWYQQTPGQGLQFLFEYFSETQRNKGNFPGRFSGRQFSNSRSEMNVSTLELGDSALYLCASSLGARSLYEQYFGPGTRLTVT.

In its sample, this clone was seen once. This sequence joins TRBV10-2 and TRBJ2-1; 10 bases agree with TRBD2. Germline trimming cut 10 bases from V and 7 bases from J; bases unmatched to any gene: 13. The CDR3 spans 15 residues. The germline V gene encodes CDR1 WSHSY and CDR2 SAAADI. In DNA form, the CDR3 reads TGCGCCACCCTTTCTAGCGGGAGTTTAGAGAATGAGCAGTTCTTC. It specifies CATLSSGSLENEQFF.

This clone was counted a single time. The rearrangement links TRBV4-1 to TRBJ2-7; D gene ambiguous. Trimming stripped 6 bases from V and 0 bases from J, with 15 bases between. The CDR3 runs to 15 residues. Germline values: CDR1 MGHRA, CDR2 YSYEKL. The CDR3 DNA is TGCGCCAGCAGTTCGGACGGCCCCAGCTCCTACGAGCAGTACTTC. The encoded protein is CASSSDGPSSYEQYF.

The genes are TRBV10-2 and TRBJ1-2, with D unclear. This CDR3 has 15 amino acids. The V gene's germline CDR1 is WSHSY and CDR2 SAAADI. Trimming took off 2 bases at V and 4 bases at J, with 14 bases between the two ends. The CDR3 region is CASSELLNGLYGYTF. CDR3 nucleotide sequence: TGCGCCAGCAGTGAGCTCCTGAACGGCCTCTATGGCTACACCTTC.

The genes are TRBV6-5 and TRBJ2-1; perhaps TRBD2 as D (5 bases). The CDR3 runs 14 residues. Trimming removed 2 bases at V and 3 bases at J, with 8 bases between. Germline CDR1 reads MNHEY; CDR2 reads SVGAGI. The CDR3 nucleotides read TGTGCCAGCAGTTACACGGGGAACTACAATGAGCAGTTCTTC. Translated: CASSYTGNYNEQFF.

CDR3 amino acids: CASSEIGETQYF. The CDR3 region has the DNA TGTGCCAGCAGTGAAATTGGGGAGACCCAGTACTTC. The chain joins TRBV2 to TRBJ2-5; D ambiguous. Deletions cut 2 bases from V and 5 bases from J, with 6 bases between. The CDR3 runs to 12 residues. CDR1 and CDR2 (germline): SNHLY, FYNNEI.